This T cell receptor (beta chain) was observed in a study of blood T cells in healthy people across ages. This clonotype has just a few counts. Investigators took approximately 10 milliliters of peripheral blood from every donor. Total RNA was extracted at no less than 6 micrograms per sample. PCR was performed a second time for about 7 to 12 cycles using a sample-barcoded 5' primer and a J-beta primer mix. A template-switch adaptor that had 12 random nucleotides put a tag on each cDNA molecule. Each CDR3 protein gets one entry after TCRdb re-called the 5' RACE reads with MiXCR. The sample holds around 800,000 distinct CDR3 sequences, approximately 24% seen once. Trimming cost V 6 bases and J 4 bases, with 9 bases left between them. The CDR3 is made up of 12 amino acids. From germline, CDR1 is SNHLY and CDR2 FYNNEI. This sample was shared with a second study, whose subject was T cells of mothers and their children.

The sequence came from a boy between 10 and 17 years old in good health. The sample consisted of blood. The chain employs TRBV2 and TRBJ1-1; possible D gene TRBD1, 5 bases. CDR3 in amino acids: CASSGGFTEAFF. CDR3 nucleotides: TGTGCCAGCAGCGGGGGTTTCACTGAAGCTTTCTTT.